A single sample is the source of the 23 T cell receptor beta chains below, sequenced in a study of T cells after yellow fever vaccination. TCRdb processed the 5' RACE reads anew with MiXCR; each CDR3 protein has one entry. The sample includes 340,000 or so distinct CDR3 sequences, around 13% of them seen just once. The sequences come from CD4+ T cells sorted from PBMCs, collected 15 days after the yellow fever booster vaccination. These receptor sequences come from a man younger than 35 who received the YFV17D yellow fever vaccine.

CDR3: CSANRSPGQKNIQYF. CDR3 nucleotides: TGCAGTGCTAATAGGTCCCCGGGACAGAAAAACATTCAGTACTTC. V usage is TRBV20-1 and J usage is TRBJ2-4; TRBD1 matches 7 bases. J lost 4 bases, V lost 4 bases, and 10 bases had no gene match. The CDR3 covers 15 residues. CDR1 is DFQATT, CDR2 SNEGSKA, per germline (reference sequence).

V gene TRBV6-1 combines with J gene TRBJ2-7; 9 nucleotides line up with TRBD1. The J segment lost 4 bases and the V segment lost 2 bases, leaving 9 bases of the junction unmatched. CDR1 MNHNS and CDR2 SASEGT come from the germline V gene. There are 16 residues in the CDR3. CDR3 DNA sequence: TGTGCCAGCAGTGAAATGAGTGGGACAGGGTCATACGAGCAGTACGTC. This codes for CASSEMSGTGSYEQYV.

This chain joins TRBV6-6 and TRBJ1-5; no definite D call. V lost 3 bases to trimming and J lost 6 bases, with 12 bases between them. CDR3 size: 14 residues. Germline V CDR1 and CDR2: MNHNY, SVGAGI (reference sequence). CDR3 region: CASSYTAQPQPQHF. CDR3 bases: TGTGCCAGCAGTTATACAGCTCAACCTCAGCCCCAGCATTTT.

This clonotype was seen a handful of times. In nucleotides, the CDR3 is TGTGCCAGCAGCTTAGTAGCCCCATCCGGGACAGGCACAGATACGCAGTATTTT. Protein sequence: CASSLVAPSGTGTDTQYF. This chain connects TRBV7-2 to TRBJ2-3; 7 bases align to TRBD1. The ends lost 1 base at V and 1 base at J; junction bases unmatched: 11. Germline V lookup: CDR1 SGHTA, CDR2 FQGNSA. This CDR3 is 18 amino acids long.

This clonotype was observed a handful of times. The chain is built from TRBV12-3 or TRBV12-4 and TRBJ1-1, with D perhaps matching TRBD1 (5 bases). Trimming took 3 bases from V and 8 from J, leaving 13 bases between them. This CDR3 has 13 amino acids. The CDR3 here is CASSFRDEGEAFF. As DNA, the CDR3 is TGTGCCAGCAGTTTCCGGGACGAAGGGGAAGCTTTCTTT.

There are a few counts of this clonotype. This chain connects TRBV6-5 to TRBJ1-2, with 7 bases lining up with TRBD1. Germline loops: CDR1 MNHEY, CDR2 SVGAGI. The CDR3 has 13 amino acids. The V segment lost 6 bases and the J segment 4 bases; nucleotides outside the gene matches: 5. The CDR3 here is CASSPGGSYGYTF. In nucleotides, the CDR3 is TGTGCCAGCAGCCCAGGGGGGAGCTATGGCTACACCTTC.

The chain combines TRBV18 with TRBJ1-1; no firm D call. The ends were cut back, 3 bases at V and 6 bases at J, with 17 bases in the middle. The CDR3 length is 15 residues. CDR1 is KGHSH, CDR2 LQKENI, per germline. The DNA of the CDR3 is TGTGCCAGCTCACCGCTTTCTAACGGGAATTCTGAAGCTTTCTTT. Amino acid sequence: CASSPLSNGNSEAFF.

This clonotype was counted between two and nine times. The CDR3, as DNA: TGTGCCAGCAGTTACGGGAAATCAAATGAAGAGACCCAGTACTTC. Amino acids: CASSYGKSNEETQYF. The rearrangement links TRBV6-5 to TRBJ2-5; D not resolved. Germline V gene lookup returns CDR1 MNHEY and CDR2 SVGAGI. CDR3 length: 15 amino acids. With 2 bases removed from V and 3 bases from J, the gap between germline ends came to 13 bases.

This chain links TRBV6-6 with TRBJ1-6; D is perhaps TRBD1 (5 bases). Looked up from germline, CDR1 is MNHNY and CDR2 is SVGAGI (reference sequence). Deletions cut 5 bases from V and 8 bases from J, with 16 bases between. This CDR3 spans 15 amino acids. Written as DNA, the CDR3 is TGTGCCAGCAGTGATCCGGGAGAGGGGTATTCACCCCTCCACTTT. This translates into CASSDPGEGYSPLHF.

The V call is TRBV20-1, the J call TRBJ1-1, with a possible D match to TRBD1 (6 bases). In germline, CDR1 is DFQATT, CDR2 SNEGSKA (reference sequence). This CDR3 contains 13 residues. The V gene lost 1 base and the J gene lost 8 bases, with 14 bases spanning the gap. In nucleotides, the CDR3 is TGCAGTGCTAGAGGACGGGGGGGGGCCGAAGCTTTCTTT. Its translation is CSARGRGGAEAFF.

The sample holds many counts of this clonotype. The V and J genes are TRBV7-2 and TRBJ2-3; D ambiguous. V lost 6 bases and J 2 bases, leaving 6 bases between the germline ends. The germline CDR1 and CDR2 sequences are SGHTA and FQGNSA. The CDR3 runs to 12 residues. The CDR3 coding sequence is TGTGCCAGCAGTCGTTACACAGATACGCAGTATTTT. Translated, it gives CASSRYTDTQYF. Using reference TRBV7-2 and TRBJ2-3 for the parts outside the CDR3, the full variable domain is GAGVSQSPSNKVTEKGKDVELRCDPISGHTALYWYRQSLGQGLEFLIYFQGNSAPDKSGLPSDRFSAERTGGSVSTLTIQRTQQEDSAVYLCASSRYTDTQYFGPGTRLTVL.

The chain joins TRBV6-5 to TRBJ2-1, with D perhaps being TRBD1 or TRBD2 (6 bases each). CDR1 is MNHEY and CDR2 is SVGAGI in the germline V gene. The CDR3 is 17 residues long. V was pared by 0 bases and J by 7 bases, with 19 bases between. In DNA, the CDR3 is TGTGCCAGCAGTTACTCGACGCCCGGAGGGGGAAGAAATGAGCAGTTCTTC. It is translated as CASSYSTPGGGRNEQFF.

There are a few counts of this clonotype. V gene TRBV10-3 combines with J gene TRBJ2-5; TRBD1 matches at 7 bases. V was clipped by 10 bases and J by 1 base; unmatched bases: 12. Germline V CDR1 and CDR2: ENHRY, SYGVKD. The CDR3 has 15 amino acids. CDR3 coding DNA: TGTGCCACCAGCCCCAACAGGGGCGGCCAAGAGACCCAGTACTTC. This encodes CATSPNRGGQETQYF.

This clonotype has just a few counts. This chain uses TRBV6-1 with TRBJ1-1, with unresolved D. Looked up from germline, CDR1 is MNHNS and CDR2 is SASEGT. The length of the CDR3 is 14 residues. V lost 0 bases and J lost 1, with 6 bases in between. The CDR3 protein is CASSEAAWNTEAFF. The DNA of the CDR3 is TGTGCCAGCAGTGAAGCGGCATGGAACACTGAAGCTTTCTTT.

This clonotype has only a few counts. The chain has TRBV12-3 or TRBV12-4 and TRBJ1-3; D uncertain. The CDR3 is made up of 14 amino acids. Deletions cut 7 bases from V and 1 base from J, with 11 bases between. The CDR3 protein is CASNKGLSGNTIYF. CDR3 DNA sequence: TGTGCCAGCAATAAAGGGTTGTCTGGAAACACCATATATTTT.

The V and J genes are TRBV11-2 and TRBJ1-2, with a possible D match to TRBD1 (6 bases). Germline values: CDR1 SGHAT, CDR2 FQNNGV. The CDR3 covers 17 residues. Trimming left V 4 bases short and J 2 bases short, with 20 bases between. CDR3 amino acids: CASSSPMGGRINYGYTF. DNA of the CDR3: TGTGCCAGCAGCTCCCCGATGGGGGGGCGCATAAACTATGGCTACACCTTC.

The CDR3 here is CASSPGYNYGYTF. The CDR3 region has the DNA TGTGCCAGCAGCCCGGGATATAACTATGGCTACACCTTC. The V gene is TRBV6-6, the J gene TRBJ1-2; D not resolved. Trimming took 6 bases from V and 1 from J, leaving 9 bases between them. Germline V gene data show CDR1 as MNHNY and CDR2 as SVGAGI (reference sequence). The CDR3 is 13 residues long.

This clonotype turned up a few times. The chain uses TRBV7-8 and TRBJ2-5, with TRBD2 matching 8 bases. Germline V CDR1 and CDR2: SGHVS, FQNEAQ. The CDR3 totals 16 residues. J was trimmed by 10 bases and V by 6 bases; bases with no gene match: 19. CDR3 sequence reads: CASRSDAGGSGEGQYF. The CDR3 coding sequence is TGTGCCAGCAGATCAGACGCGGGGGGAAGCGGAGAGGGCCAGTACTTC.

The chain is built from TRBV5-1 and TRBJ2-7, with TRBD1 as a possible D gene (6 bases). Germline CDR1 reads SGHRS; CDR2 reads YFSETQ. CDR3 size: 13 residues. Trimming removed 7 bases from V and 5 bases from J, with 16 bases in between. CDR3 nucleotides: TGCGCCAGCGGGCCGCAGGGGACCCACGAGCAGTACTTC. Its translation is CASGPQGTHEQYF.

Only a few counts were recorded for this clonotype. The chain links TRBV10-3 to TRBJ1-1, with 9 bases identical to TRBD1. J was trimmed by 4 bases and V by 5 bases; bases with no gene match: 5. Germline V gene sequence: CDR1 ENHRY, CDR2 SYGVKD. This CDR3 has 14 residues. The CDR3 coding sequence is TGTGCCATCAGTCCAAGACAGGGGGTCACTGAAGCTTTCTTT. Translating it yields CAISPRQGVTEAFF.

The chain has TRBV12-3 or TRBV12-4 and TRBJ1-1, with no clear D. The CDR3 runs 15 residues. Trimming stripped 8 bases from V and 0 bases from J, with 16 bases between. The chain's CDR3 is CASLKSQVLNTEAFF. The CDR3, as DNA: TGTGCCAGCTTAAAATCGCAGGTACTGAACACTGAAGCTTTCTTT.

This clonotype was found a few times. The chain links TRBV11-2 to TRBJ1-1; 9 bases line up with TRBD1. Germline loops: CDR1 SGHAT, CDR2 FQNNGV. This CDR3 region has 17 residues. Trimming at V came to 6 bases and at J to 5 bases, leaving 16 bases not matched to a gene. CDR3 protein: CASRRIRGQGGGTEAFF. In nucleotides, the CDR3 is TGTGCCAGCAGACGTATAAGGGGACAGGGAGGAGGTACTGAAGCTTTCTTT.

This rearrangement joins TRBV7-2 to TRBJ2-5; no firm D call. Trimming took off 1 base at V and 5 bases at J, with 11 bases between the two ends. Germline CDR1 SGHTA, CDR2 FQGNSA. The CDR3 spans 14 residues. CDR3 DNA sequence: TGTGCCAGCAGCTTAGTAGCTCTTGGCGAGACCCAGTACTTC. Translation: CASSLVALGETQYF.